The 20 T cell receptor beta chains below were found in one sample sequenced in a study of CXCR3-negative and CXCR3-positive naive CD8 T cells. These receptors have no known antigen. All TRB cDNA libraries came from 5' RACE performed with UMI labels. After re-calling the 5' RACE reads, TCRdb lists one entry per CDR3 protein, DNA absent. The sample's table shows around 130,000 distinct CDR3 sequences. Study-level points and caveats: Naive CXCR3-positive cells had TRB CDR3s more hydrophobic than those of CXCR3-negative naive cells.

Specimen: naive CXCR3+ CD8+ T cells from blood. Subset denoted: CD45RO-CCR7+CD27+CD95- naive CD8+ T cells expressing CXCR3 (TNR3+). Receptors originate from a human donor in good health. Some clones in this sample may be carry-over from other donors' samples.

The chain carries TRBV15 and TRBJ2-2; without DNA, the TCRdb call of TRBD1 cannot be checked. The CDR3 covers 14 residues. CDR1 and CDR2 (germline): LNHNV, YYDKDF (reference sequence). CDR3 loop: CATSSLGAAGELFF. Complete variable domain (other parts from reference TRBV15 and TRBJ2-2): DAMVIQNPRYQVTQFGKPVTLSCSQTLNHNVMYWYQQKSSQAPKLLFHYYDKDFNNEADTPDNFQSRRPNTSFCFLDIRSPGLGDTAMYLCATSSLGAAGELFFGEGSRLTVL.

V gene TRBV11-2 combines with J gene TRBJ1-2; the TCRdb call, TRBD1, lacks DNA for checking. The germline V gene encodes CDR1 SGHAT and CDR2 FQNNGV. The CDR3 runs 15 residues. The CDR3 is CASSPPGALGYGYTF. Full variable domain (rest looked up from reference TRBV11-2 and TRBJ1-2): EAGVAQSPRYKIIEKRQSVAFWCNPISGHATLYWYQQILGQGPKLLIQFQNNGVVDDSQLPKDRFSAERLKGVDSTLKIQPAKLEDSAVYLCASSPPGALGYGYTFGSGTRLTVV.

The CDR3 loop reads CASSTYRGQADTQYF. The V and J genes are TRBV9 and TRBJ2-3; TCRdb lists TRBD1, though no DNA is available to test this call. Looked up from germline, CDR1 is SGDLS and CDR2 is YYNGEE. This CDR3 has 15 residues.

The chain uses TRBV11-2 and TRBJ2-5; the D call from TCRdb, TRBD2, cannot be confirmed without DNA. Germline-derived CDR1 and CDR2 are SGHAT and FQNNGV. CDR3 length equals 17 residues. This CDR3 is CASSLGRSSGNQETQYF.

This sequence joins TRBV25-1 and TRBJ1-2. The CDR3 is 12 amino acids. Per the germline V gene, CDR1 is MGHDK and CDR2 is SYGVNS. CDR3 sequence reads: CASSPLGYGYTF.

The CDR3 sequence is CSAMGEGRAYEQYF. The chain couples TRBV29-1 to TRBJ2-7; TCRdb gives TRBD1 as the D gene, but with no DNA this cannot be confirmed. The CDR3 is 14 amino acids. Germline CDR1 SQVTM, CDR2 ANQGSEA.

V usage is TRBV11-2 and J usage is TRBJ2-7; TCRdb returns TRBD1, unconfirmable since there is no DNA. The CDR3 sequence is 14 residues long. Germline assignment: CDR1 SGHAT and CDR2 FQNNGV. CDR3 loop: CASSAQGASYEQYF.

The chain is built from TRBV4-2 and TRBJ1-6. The germline V gene encodes CDR1 LGHNA and CDR2 YNFKEQ. The CDR3 has 15 residues. This chain's CDR3 is CASSQDSSYNSPLHF.

J is TRBJ1-2 and V is TRBV29-1; the TCRdb call, TRBD1, lacks DNA for checking. There are 12 residues in the CDR3. Germline V CDR1 and CDR2: SQVTM, ANQGSEA. The CDR3 sequence: CSAPQGAEGYTF.

The CDR3 spells CASSLGTEKADTQYF. The V and J genes are TRBV7-8 and TRBJ2-3; there is no DNA to check the TCRdb D call of TRBD1. This CDR3 region has 15 residues. Germline V CDR1 and CDR2: SGHVS, FQNEAQ. The variable domain in full, with the rest retrieved from reference TRBV7-8 and TRBJ2-3, is GAGVSQSPRYKVAKRGQDVALRCDPISGHVSLFWYQQALGQGPEFLTYFQNEAQLDKSGLPSDRFFAERPEGSVSTLKIQRTQQEDSAVYLCASSLGTEKADTQYFGPGTRLTVL.

The chain is built from TRBV7-9 and TRBJ2-1. Germline loops: CDR1 SEHNR, CDR2 FQNEAQ (reference sequence). The CDR3 length is 13 residues. CDR3 region: CASSASTYNEQFF. The whole variable domain, remainder taken from reference TRBV7-9 and TRBJ2-1, is DTGVSQNPRHKITKRGQNVTFRCDPISEHNRLYWYRQTLGQGPEFLTYFQNEAQLEKSRLLSDRFSAERPKGSFSTLEIQRTEQGDSAMYLCASSASTYNEQFFGPGTRLTVL.

The chain uses TRBV25-1 and TRBJ2-7; TCRdb reports TRBD1, a call that lacks DNA to check it against. The germline CDR1 and CDR2 sequences are MGHDK and SYGVNS. The CDR3 has 13 amino acids. CDR3 amino acids: CASSVLTGTEQYF.

The chain's CDR3 is CASSLAAGRANEQFF. The rearrangement links TRBV5-1 to TRBJ2-1; there is no DNA to check the TCRdb D call of TRBD2. CDR3 length equals 15 residues. Germline assignment: CDR1 SGHRS and CDR2 YFSETQ.

J is TRBJ2-1 and V is TRBV14; no DNA is available, so the TRBD2 call from TCRdb remains unchecked. The CDR3 extends over 15 amino acids. Germline V lookup: CDR1 SGHDN, CDR2 FVKESK. The CDR3 reads CASSQETYLGDEQFF.

V usage is TRBV15 and J usage is TRBJ2-1; with no DNA, the TCRdb D assignment of TRBD2 cannot be verified. The CDR3 contains 16 residues. CDR1 is LNHNV, CDR2 YYDKDF, per germline (reference sequence). CDR3 sequence reads: CATSDLAGVVKNEQFF.

The V gene is TRBV3-1, the J gene TRBJ1-1; the TRBD1 assignment by TCRdb is unverifiable without DNA. Germline CDR1 is LGHDT and CDR2 is YNNKEL (reference sequence). The CDR3 covers 15 residues. CDR3 protein: CASSQVRGPYTEAFF.

V and J are TRBV28 and TRBJ2-7. The germline CDR1 and CDR2 sequences are MDHEN and SYDVKM. This CDR3 has 14 amino acids. CDR3 sequence: CASSLVVDRDEQYF.

This sequence joins TRBV6-1 and TRBJ2-1; TCRdb returns TRBD2, unconfirmable since there is no DNA. Per the germline V gene, CDR1 is MNHNS and CDR2 is SASEGT. This CDR3 is built from 15 residues. The CDR3 loop is CASSEAAGSYNEQFF.

The V call is TRBV7-9, the J call TRBJ1-1. CDR1 and CDR2 (germline): SEHNR, FQNEAQ (reference sequence). The CDR3 extends over 11 amino acids. CDR3 amino acids: CASSLQAEAFF.

The chain combines TRBV20-1 with TRBJ2-1; TCRdb indicates TRBD1, and absent DNA this call remains unverified. The germline gives CDR1 DFQATT, CDR2 SNEGSKA (reference sequence). CDR3 length equals 16 residues. The chain's CDR3 is CSARDLEGSSYNEQFF.